The 31 T cell receptor beta chains below were found in one sample sequenced in a study of blood T cell repertoires in COVID-19. Here immunoSEQ multiplex PCR was the method, and the copy in TCRdb shows in-frame clones only, minus some. This sample has more than 150,000 clones, with 70% to 90% found just once. Sample: peripheral blood. The receptors originated from a man in his fifties or sixties with acute or convalescent COVID-19.

This chain joins TRBV7-9 and TRBJ2-7; a weak D match, TRBD2 (6 bases). The V gene lost 0 bases and the J gene lost 0 bases, with 12 bases spanning the gap. In germline, CDR1 is SEHNR, CDR2 FQNEAQ (reference sequence). The CDR3 sequence is 16 residues long. The CDR3 region is CASSLASGGSSYEQYF. CDR3 nucleotide sequence: TGTGCCAGCAGCTTAGCGTCAGGAGGGAGCTCCTACGAGCAGTACTTC.

The rearrangement uses TRBV27 and TRBJ2-1, with a weak D call TRBD1 (6 bases). V lost 0 bases and J lost 2, with 8 bases in between. The CDR3 runs 15 residues. The germline CDR1 and CDR2 sequences are MNHEY and SMNVEV (reference sequence). CDR3 loop: CASSLSAGAYNEQFF. CDR3 in DNA: TGTGCCAGCAGTTTATCGGCAGGGGCCTACAATGAGCAGTTCTTC.

The chain recombines TRBV5-6 with TRBJ1-2; D is ambiguous. With 0 bases removed from V and 8 bases from J, the gap between germline ends came to 11 bases. The CDR3 totals 13 residues. Germline-derived CDR1 and CDR2 are SGHDT and YYEEEE. The CDR3 coding sequence is TGTGCCAGCAGCTTGGACCCGGGTGCCGGCTACACCTTC. Translated, it gives CASSLDPGAGYTF.

The chain couples TRBV11-2 to TRBJ1-2; TRBD1 aligns across 9 bases. J gave up 4 bases and V 5 bases, and 8 bases lay outside the gene matches. The CDR3 has 15 residues. Germline lookup yields CDR1 SGHAT and CDR2 FQNNGV. The CDR3 DNA is TGTGCCAGCAGCACCCGACAGGGGGGGGTCTATGGCTACACCTTC. Protein product: CASSTRQGGVYGYTF.

On this clone itself: One end of the junction is discordant with germline, which a read error may explain. The chain couples TRBV6-1 to TRBJ2-7, with 8 bases matching TRBD2. Per germline, CDR1 MNHNS and CDR2 SASEGT. CDR3 size: 13 residues. The CDR3 reads CASREGSGGEQYF. In DNA, the CDR3 is TGTGCCAGCAGGGAAGGGAGCGGGGGCGAGCAGTACTTC.

The V gene is TRBV4-2, the J gene TRBJ1-2; 10 bases agree with TRBD1. The germline gives CDR1 LGHNA, CDR2 YNFKEQ. V dropped 1 base and J dropped 9; count of bases not matched to a gene: 2. The CDR3 covers 13 residues. CDR3 in DNA: TGTGCCAGCAGCCAAGTGGGACAGGGGCGCTACACCTTC. Protein: CASSQVGQGRYTF.

V usage is TRBV20-1 and J usage is TRBJ1-3; D unresolved. V was trimmed by 5 bases and J by 1 base, leaving 3 bases between them. The CDR3 loop spans 11 amino acids. Germline loops: CDR1 DFQATT, CDR2 SNEGSKA (reference sequence). The CDR3 spells CSAPSGNTIYF. CDR3 DNA sequence: TGCAGTGCTCCGTCTGGAAACACCATATATTTT.

With respect to this clone: Sequence at one end of the junction differs from germline and may be a read error. The chain carries TRBV30 and TRBJ1-4; possibly TRBD1 for D (5 bases). The CDR3 covers 12 residues. CDR1 and CDR2 from the germline V gene are GTSNPN and SVGIG (reference sequence). The CDR3 DNA reads TGTGCCTGGAGTACCCAGGGACTTCACCCTGTTTTT. The encoded protein is CAWSTQGLHPVF.

This sequence joins TRBV28 and TRBJ1-1; TRBD1 is a possible D gene (5 bases). The CDR3 contains 12 residues. Germline values: CDR1 MDHEN, CDR2 SYDVKM. Deletions cut 6 bases from V and 4 bases from J, with 9 bases between. The DNA for the CDR3 is TGTGCCAGCAGGGCAAGGGGCACTGAAGCTTTCTTT. As protein: CASRARGTEAFF.

The chain couples TRBV2 to TRBJ1-4; D is possibly TRBD1 (5 bases). V was trimmed by 2 bases and J by 5 bases, leaving 9 bases between them. The V gene's germline CDR1 is SNHLY and CDR2 FYNNEI. This CDR3 region has 14 residues. CDR3: CASSEQGANEKLFF. For the CDR3, the DNA is TGTGCCAGCAGTGAACAAGGGGCGAATGAAAAACTGTTTTTT.

The chain is built from TRBV5-1 and TRBJ1-1; the match to TRBD1 covers 10 bases. Germline V lookup: CDR1 SGHRS, CDR2 YFSETQ. V lost 2 bases, J lost 0 bases, and 7 bases stayed unmatched. The CDR3 is made up of 17 amino acids. CDR3 protein: CASSFVPGQGMNTEAFF. CDR3 bases: TGCGCCAGCAGCTTCGTCCCGGGACAGGGGATGAACACTGAAGCTTTCTTT.

The chain links TRBV7-9 to TRBJ2-3, with 7 bases that match TRBD1. Germline CDR1 and CDR2: SEHNR and FQNEAQ (reference sequence). This CDR3 region has 15 residues. The junction had 5 bases not matched to a gene; V was cut back by 5 bases and J by 0 bases. This CDR3 is CASSRTGLSTDTQYF. CDR3 in DNA: TGTGCCAGCAGCCGGACAGGTCTTAGCACAGATACGCAGTATTTT.

The chain combines TRBV2 with TRBJ1-6, with 7 bases aligning to TRBD1. The V gene's germline CDR1 is SNHLY and CDR2 FYNNEI. The CDR3 loop spans 13 amino acids. V lost 7 bases, J lost 6 bases, and 3 bases stayed unmatched. The CDR3 coding sequence is TGTGCCAGCACGGACAGGCCTAATTCACCCCTCCACTTT. This sequence encodes CASTDRPNSPLHF.

The chain uses TRBV7-2 and TRBJ2-7; possibly TRBD2 for D (6 bases). Germline V lookup: CDR1 SGHTA, CDR2 FQGNSA. The V end lost 2 bases, the J end lost 3 bases, and 14 bases lay between the germline ends. CDR3 size: 15 residues. For the CDR3, the DNA is TGTGCCAGCAGCTTAAACGCGGGGTACCTCTACGAGCAGTACTTC. This sequence encodes CASSLNAGYLYEQYF.

For this clone: Distinct nucleotide sequences in the sample also encode this CDR3. The chain joins TRBV18 to TRBJ1-1, with TRBD1 as a possible D gene (5 bases). In germline, CDR1 is KGHSH, CDR2 LQKENI. Trimming took off 4 bases at V and 0 bases at J, with 9 bases between the two ends. The CDR3 length is 14 residues. This CDR3 is CASSRDRMNTEAFF. The CDR3 bases are TGTGCCAGCTCACGCGACAGAATGAACACTGAAGCTTTCTTT.

The J gene is TRBJ1-6, the V gene TRBV7-3, with D perhaps TRBD1 (5 bases). V gave up 5 bases and J gave up 5 bases, with 13 bases separating them. Looked up from germline, CDR1 is SGHTA and CDR2 is FQGTGA. The CDR3 has 15 amino acids. CDR3 amino acids: CASSPDSTDNSPLHF. As DNA, the CDR3 is TGTGCCAGCAGCCCCGACAGTACTGATAATTCACCCCTCCACTTT.

V is TRBV28 and J is TRBJ2-3, with TRBD2 matching 15 bases. The CDR3 covers 15 residues. Germline CDR1 is MDHEN and CDR2 is SYDVKM. J was trimmed by 6 bases and V by 4 bases; bases with no gene match: 2. The CDR3 coding sequence is TGTGCCAGCAGTTCCGGGACTAGCGGGAGGGATACGCAGTATTTT. Its protein product is CASSSGTSGRDTQYF.

V and J are TRBV9 and TRBJ2-3; D might be TRBD2 (5 bases). Trimming removed 0 bases at V and 0 bases at J, with 11 bases between. The CDR3 sequence is 16 residues long. The germline gives CDR1 SGDLS, CDR2 YYNGEE. The CDR3: CASSVAGRVSTDTQYF. The CDR3 DNA follows: TGTGCCAGCAGCGTAGCCGGGCGGGTTAGCACAGATACGCAGTATTTT.

V usage is TRBV18 and J usage is TRBJ1-1; 7 bases are shared with TRBD1. CDR3 size: 14 residues. CDR1 and CDR2 (germline): KGHSH, LQKENI. The J segment lost 1 base and the V segment lost 4 bases, leaving 3 bases of the junction unmatched. DNA for the CDR3: TGTGCCAGCTCACTTACAGGGGAGAACACTGAAGCTTTCTTT. As protein: CASSLTGENTEAFF.

This clone appeared a single time. The chain employs TRBV28 and TRBJ2-1; 8 positions agree with TRBD2. Germline CDR1 is MDHEN and CDR2 is SYDVKM. The trim removed 8 bases at V and 10 bases at J, leaving 16 bases unmatched. The CDR3 loop spans 15 amino acids. The CDR3 loop is CASPPSREGSSEQFF. Here the CDR3 DNA reads TGTGCCAGCCCCCCTAGCCGGGAGGGATCGAGCGAGCAGTTCTTC. Full variable domain (missing parts from reference TRBV28 and TRBJ2-1): DVKVTQSSRYLVKRTGEKVFLECVQDMDHENMFWYRQDPGLGLRLIYFSYDVKMKEKGDIPEGYSVSREKKERFSLILESASTNQTSMYLCASPPSREGSSEQFFGPGTRLTVL.

This chain connects TRBV27 to TRBJ1-2; D remains ambiguous. Germline-derived CDR1 and CDR2 are MNHEY and SMNVEV (reference sequence). The CDR3 extends over 14 amino acids. Trimming pared 2 bases from V and 8 bases from J, leaving 15 bases between. Written as DNA, the CDR3 is TGTGCCAGCAGTTTAGGGGTAGGAGGAGGCGGCTACACCTTC. It yields the protein CASSLGVGGGGYTF.

The rearrangement joins TRBV19 to TRBJ1-5; 9 positions agree with TRBD1. CDR1 is LNHDA and CDR2 is SQIVND in the germline V gene (reference sequence). V shed 5 bases, J shed 2 bases, and the junction held 7 bases outside the gene matches. The CDR3 is 16 residues long. CDR3 coding DNA: TGTGCCAGTAGTGCCAGACAGGGGGTGGGCAATCAGCCCCAGCATTTT. It translates to CASSARQGVGNQPQHF.

The gene calls are TRBV28 and TRBJ2-7; the match to TRBD1 covers 8 bases. Trimming at V came to 5 bases and at J to 3 bases, leaving 9 bases not matched to a gene. The CDR3 runs to 15 residues. The germline CDR1 and CDR2 sequences are MDHEN and SYDVKM. Here the CDR3 reads CASSAPGQVFYEQYF. Written as DNA, the CDR3 is TGTGCCAGCAGTGCTCCGGGACAGGTTTTCTACGAGCAGTACTTC.

The chain is built from TRBV20-1 and TRBJ2-1; TRBD2 is a possible D gene (6 bases). Germline CDR1 and CDR2: DFQATT and SNEGSKA (reference sequence). CDR3 length: 13 residues. Trimming took 3 bases from V and 9 from J, leaving 15 bases between them. CDR3 loop: CSASRSGVGEQFF. CDR3 bases: TGCAGTGCTAGTCGCTCGGGAGTCGGTGAGCAGTTCTTC.

The chain combines TRBV5-4 with TRBJ2-3, with D perhaps matching TRBD2 (5 bases). This CDR3 is 17 amino acids long. CDR1 and CDR2 from the germline V gene are SGHNT and YYREEE (reference sequence). Trimming shortened V by 5 bases and J by 6 bases, and 25 bases separated the two germline ends. For the CDR3, the DNA is TGTGCCAGCAGACCAGGAAGCGGAGCGGAAAGAGTCGATACGCAGTATTTT. Protein product: CASRPGSGAERVDTQYF.

The chain links TRBV3-1 (or the pseudogene TRBV3-2) to TRBJ2-6, with D possibly TRBD2 on 5 matching bases. Germline V gene lookup returns CDR1 LGHDT and CDR2 YNNKEL (reference sequence). Trimming took 8 bases from V and 4 from J, leaving 15 bases between them. The CDR3 runs 15 residues. CDR3 in amino acids: CASGSPSLGANVLTF. DNA of the CDR3: TGTGCCAGCGGGAGCCCCTCGTTGGGGGCCAACGTCCTGACTTTC.

The genes are TRBV24-1 and TRBJ2-2; TRBD2 agrees at 7 bases. Germline V gene lookup returns CDR1 KGHDR and CDR2 SFDVKD. Trimming cost V 11 bases and J 5 bases; bases outside gene matches: 7. The CDR3 has 13 residues. The CDR3 region has the DNA TGTGCCATCGGAGGAGCGGGGACCGGGGAGCTGTTTTTT. Protein: CAIGGAGTGELFF.

The chain links TRBV7-9 to TRBJ1-4; no firm D call. This CDR3 contains 16 residues. Trimming stripped 3 bases from V and 8 bases from J, with 19 bases between. Germline CDR1 is SEHNR and CDR2 is FQNEAQ (reference sequence). The CDR3 here is CASSFYGREVGEKLFF. The CDR3 DNA follows: TGTGCCAGCAGCTTCTACGGGCGGGAGGTAGGCGAAAAACTGTTTTTT. Full variable domain (rest looked up from reference TRBV7-9 and TRBJ1-4): DTGVSQNPRHKITKRGQNVTFRCDPISEHNRLYWYRQTLGQGPEFLTYFQNEAQLEKSRLLSDRFSAERPKGSFSTLEIQRTEQGDSAMYLCASSFYGREVGEKLFFGSGTQLSVL.

The V gene is TRBV28, the J gene TRBJ2-7; D may be TRBD1 (5 bases). This CDR3 has 14 residues. The V end was cut by 3 bases, the J end by 2 bases, with 11 bases between. Germline CDR1 is MDHEN and CDR2 is SYDVKM. Here the CDR3 reads CASSLWQGTYEQYF. CDR3 nucleotides: TGTGCCAGCAGTTTGTGGCAGGGCACCTACGAGCAGTACTTC.

In this sample, this clone turned up once. The chain uses TRBV14 and TRBJ2-3; 10 bases match TRBD2. The trim removed 4 bases at V and 5 bases at J, leaving 3 bases unmatched. From germline, CDR1 is SGHDN and CDR2 FVKESK. CDR3 length equals 14 residues. DNA for the CDR3: TGTGCCAGCAGCCCTCGACTAGCGGGAGATACGCAGTATTTT. Amino acids: CASSPRLAGDTQYF.

V usage is TRBV27 and J usage is TRBJ1-5; D is perhaps TRBD1 (5 bases). This CDR3 has 14 residues. V was pared by 6 bases and J by 0 bases, with 9 bases between. The germline CDR1 and CDR2 sequences are MNHEY and SMNVEV (reference sequence). This CDR3 is CASSSGYSNQPQHF. Written as DNA, the CDR3 is TGTGCCAGCAGCTCAGGGTATAGCAATCAGCCCCAGCATTTT.